This TCR beta chain originates from a study of technical replicates of blood from several donors. Trimming stripped 1 base from V and 2 bases from J, with 12 bases between. The CDR3 length is 16 residues. Germline-derived CDR1 and CDR2 are MGHRA and YSYEKL. TCRdb keeps only in-frame clones here, not all; method: immunoSEQ multiplex PCR. The sample lists tens of thousands of clones; over 75% were seen once. The rearrangement uses TRBV4-1 and TRBJ2-1; D possibly corresponds to TRBD2 (6 bases). The clonotype comes from a human donor in good health. Some clones in this sample may be carry-over from other donors' samples. The sample consisted of PBMCs. In DNA, the CDR3 is TGCGCCAGCAGCCAAGTCCGTAGCGGAACCTACAATGAGCAGTTCTTC. Translated, it gives CASSQVRSGTYNEQFF.